This TCR beta chain was sequenced in a study of T-cell reconstitution after alpha-beta-depleted transplantation in children. Unique molecular identifiers were incorporated into the prepared TCRbeta library. Each CDR3 protein is one row after TCRdb ran MiXCR on the PCR reads. The sample yields a few hundred thousand distinct CDR3 sequences, 9.9% seen once. Trimming cost V 0 bases and J 0 bases, with 6 bases left between them. CDR1 PRHDT and CDR2 FYEKMQ come from the germline V gene (reference sequence). The length of the CDR3 is 15 residues. The sequence derives from a human donor who donated a stem cell graft to a child with SCID. Sequencing was performed on PBMCs from the stem cell graft donor, taken from the stem cell graft. V is TRBV13 and J is TRBJ1-5; no definite D call. CDR3 in DNA: TGTGCCAGCAGCTTAGGGGCGGTTAGCAATCAGCCCCAGCATTTT. Protein product: CASSLGAVSNQPQHF.